This TCR beta chain was profiled in a study of Ad26.COV2.S vaccination and SARS-CoV-2 variants. Overall study findings and caveats: The TCR-based breadth and depth measures might underestimate overall T cell responses.

Some clones are missing from TCRdb's copy, which holds only in-frame ones; the method was immunoSEQ multiplex PCR. This sample carries under 600,000 clones, nearly 90% of them seen once, and the ten largest clones take about 1.5%. The table lists this clone with a count of one. What it binds is not known. CDR3 length equals 12 residues. In germline, CDR1 is SNHLY, CDR2 FYNNEI. V lost 1 base, J lost 4 bases, and 4 bases lay in between. Treatment here: around 19 received Ad26.COV2.S at low or high dose, single or two shots; about 5 received placebo; per-sample allocation not given. Material that was analyzed had been drawn on day 63 after the first vaccine or placebo injection.

The rearrangement joins TRBV2 to TRBJ1-2; D gene unclear. This specimen consisted of peripheral blood, obtained in a trial of Ad26.COV2.S vaccine versus placebo. The sequence was collected from a person aged 18-60 years who received the Ad26.COV2.S COVID-19 vaccine or a placebo. CDR3 in DNA: TGTGCCAGCAGTGAAGGATTCTATGGCTACACCTTC. It is translated as CASSEGFYGYTF.